This is a list of T cell receptor beta chains from one sample in a study of blood T cell repertoires in COVID-19. TCRdb's copy holds only in-frame clones and misses some; the assay was immunoSEQ multiplex PCR. The repertoire holds roughly 200,000 clones, with more than 80% as singletons. Sequenced: peripheral blood. Receptor source: a man aged 45-60 years with acute or convalescent COVID-19. Each CDR3 is given with its conserved first and last residue. Fields, in order: V gene, D gene, J gene, CDR3 length, clone size, CDR3 protein, CDR3 DNA. The D gene is left open where the match is weak. For some rows the clone size is stated as once, few or many, or as a class when expanded; others skip it.

TRBV6-5,TRBD1,TRBJ2-1,16,-,CASSYLGRGQNNEQFF,TGTGCCAGCAGTTACCTCGGCAGGGGGCAAAACAATGAGCAGTTCTTC
TRBV7-8,TRBD2,TRBJ2-3,17,-,CASSLVIGGALTDTQYF,TGTGCCAGCAGCTTAGTAATCGGGGGGGCTCTCACAGATACGCAGTATTTT
TRBV18,-,TRBJ1-4,18,-,CASSPVVPRGTGREKLFF,TGTGCCAGCTCACCGGTCGTACCTCGGGGGACTGGGCGGGAAAAACTGTTTTTT
TRBV7-9,-,TRBJ2-5,15,-,CASSLAGLLQETQYF,TGTGCCAGCAGCTTAGCGGGACTTTTACAAGAGACCCAGTACTTC
TRBV27,TRBD1,TRBJ2-7,15,-,CASSGGGQGLIEQYF,TGTGCCAGCTCCGGGGGAGGACAGGGTCTAATCGAGCAGTACTTC
TRBV7-2,-,TRBJ2-5,15,-,CASSQGWGGRETQYF,TGTGCCAGCAGCCAGGGGTGGGGGGGCAGAGAGACCCAGTACTTC
TRBV6-1,TRBD2,TRBJ2-4,19,-,CASSEALQGTSGAKNIQYF,TGTGCCAGCAGTGAAGCGCTTCAGGGGACTAGCGGGGCCAAAAACATTCAGTACTTC
TRBV7-9,TRBD2,TRBJ2-1,14,-,CASSQGSGRDEQFF,TGTGCCAGCAGCCAGGGTAGCGGGAGGGATGAGCAGTTCTTC
TRBV7-9,TRBD2,TRBJ2-3,14,-,CASRTSGNTDTQYF,TGTGCCAGTCGGACTAGCGGTAACACAGATACGCAGTATTTT
TRBV19,-,TRBJ1-3,15,-,CASSTGLNSGNTIYF,TGTGCCAGTAGTACGGGACTGAACTCTGGAAACACCATATATTTT
TRBV28,TRBD2,TRBJ2-7,17,-,CASSFLLTSGRAHEQYF,TGTGCCAGCAGTTTCCTACTAACTAGCGGGAGGGCCCACGAGCAGTACTTC
TRBV5-1,TRBD1,TRBJ1-6,15,once,CASSPDRGFNSPLHF,TGCGCCAGCAGTCCAGACAGGGGTTTTAATTCACCCCTCCACTTT
TRBV5-4,-,TRBJ1-3,15,-,CASSLRGKAGNTIYF,TGTGCCAGCAGCTTGAGGGGGAAAGCTGGAAACACCATATATTTT
TRBV2,TRBD1,TRBJ2-7,13,-,CASSGQGRYEQYF,TGTGCCAGCAGTGGACAGGGTCGGTACGAGCAGTACTTC
TRBV7-8,-,TRBJ1-1,13,-,CASSLDWATEAFF,TGTGCCAGCAGCTTAGATTGGGCGACTGAAGCTTTCTTT
TRBV18,-,TRBJ2-5,13,-,CASSAGSGETQYF,TGTGCCAGCTCGGCGGGTTCGGGAGAGACCCAGTACTTC
TRBV7-7,-,TRBJ2-7,12,-,CASSWWQNEQYF,TGTGCCAGCAGCTGGTGGCAGAACGAGCAGTACTTC
TRBV4-1,-,TRBJ1-3,11,-,CASSQGWELYF,TGCGCCAGCAGCCAAGGCTGGGAGTTATATTTT
TRBV19,-,TRBJ1-1,11,-,CASSGNTEAFF,TGTGCCAGCTCGGGGAACACTGAAGCTTTCTTT
TRBV2,TRBD1,TRBJ1-1,15,-,CASGAWGQGPPEAFF,TGTGCCAGCGGGGCCTGGGGACAGGGTCCCCCTGAAGCTTTCTTT
TRBV28,-,TRBJ2-2,15,-,CASRKQGGIAGELFF,TGTGCCAGCAGGAAACAGGGGGGGATCGCCGGGGAGCTGTTTTTT
TRBV7-2,-,TRBJ2-3,12,-,CASSLAADTQYF,TGTGCCAGCAGCTTAGCCGCAGATACGCAGTATTTT
TRBV7-8,TRBD2,TRBJ2-1,19,-,CASSHGLAGGPRSYNEQFF,TGTGCCAGCAGCCACGGACTAGCGGGAGGGCCGCGCTCCTACAATGAGCAGTTCTTC